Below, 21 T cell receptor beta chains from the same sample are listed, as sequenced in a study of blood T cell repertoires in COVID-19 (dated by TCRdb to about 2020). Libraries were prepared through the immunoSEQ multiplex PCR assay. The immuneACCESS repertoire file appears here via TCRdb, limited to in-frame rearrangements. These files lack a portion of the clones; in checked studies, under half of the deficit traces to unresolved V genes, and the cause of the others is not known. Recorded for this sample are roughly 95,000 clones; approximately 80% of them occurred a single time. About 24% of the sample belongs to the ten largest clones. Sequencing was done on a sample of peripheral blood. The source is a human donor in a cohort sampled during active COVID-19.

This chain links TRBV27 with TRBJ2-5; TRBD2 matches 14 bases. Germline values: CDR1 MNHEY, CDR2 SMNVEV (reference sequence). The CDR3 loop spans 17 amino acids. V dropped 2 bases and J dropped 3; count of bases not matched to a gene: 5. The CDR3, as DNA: TGTGCCAGCAGTTTAAACCGACTAGCGGGGGGGAAAGAGACCCAGTACTTC. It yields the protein CASSLNRLAGGKETQYF.

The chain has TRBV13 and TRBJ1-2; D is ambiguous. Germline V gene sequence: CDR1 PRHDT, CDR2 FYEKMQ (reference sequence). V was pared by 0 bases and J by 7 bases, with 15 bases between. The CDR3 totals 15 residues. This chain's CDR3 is CASSLGPPRLSGYTF. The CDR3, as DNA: TGTGCCAGCAGCTTAGGCCCGCCAAGACTATCTGGCTACACCTTC.

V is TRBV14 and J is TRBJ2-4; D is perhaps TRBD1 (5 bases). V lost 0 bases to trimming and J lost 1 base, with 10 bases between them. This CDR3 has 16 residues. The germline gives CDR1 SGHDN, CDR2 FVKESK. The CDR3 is CASSQETARAKNIQYF. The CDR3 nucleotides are TGTGCCAGCAGCCAAGAGACAGCCCGGGCCAAAAACATTCAGTACTTC.

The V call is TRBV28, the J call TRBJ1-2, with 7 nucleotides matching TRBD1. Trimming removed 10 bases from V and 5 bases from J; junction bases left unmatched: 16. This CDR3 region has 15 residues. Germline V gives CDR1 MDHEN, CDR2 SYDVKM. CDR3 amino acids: CATTRGQARFYGYTF. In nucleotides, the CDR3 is TGTGCCACCACCCGTGGACAGGCGAGATTTTATGGCTACACCTTC.

Here the CDR3 DNA reads TGCGCCAGCAGCGGCCAGGATAATGAAAAACTGTTTTTT. Translating gives CASSGQDNEKLFF. This chain links TRBV5-1 with TRBJ1-4; D is undetermined. Germline V CDR1 and CDR2: SGHRS, YFSETQ. This CDR3 contains 13 residues. Deletions cut 4 bases from V and 4 bases from J, with 8 bases between.

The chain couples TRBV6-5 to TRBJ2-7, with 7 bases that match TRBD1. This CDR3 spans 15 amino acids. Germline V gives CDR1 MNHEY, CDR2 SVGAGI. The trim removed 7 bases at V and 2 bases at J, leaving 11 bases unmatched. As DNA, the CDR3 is TGTGCCAGCATCTTATTGGGGACAGCAACCTACGAGCAGTACTTC. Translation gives CASILLGTATYEQYF.

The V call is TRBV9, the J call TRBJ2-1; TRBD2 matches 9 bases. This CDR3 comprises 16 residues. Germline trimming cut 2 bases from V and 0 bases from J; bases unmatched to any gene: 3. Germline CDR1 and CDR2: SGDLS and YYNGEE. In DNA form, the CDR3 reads TGTGCCAGCAGCGTGAGCGGGGGGAACTCCTACAATGAGCAGTTCTTC. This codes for CASSVSGGNSYNEQFF.

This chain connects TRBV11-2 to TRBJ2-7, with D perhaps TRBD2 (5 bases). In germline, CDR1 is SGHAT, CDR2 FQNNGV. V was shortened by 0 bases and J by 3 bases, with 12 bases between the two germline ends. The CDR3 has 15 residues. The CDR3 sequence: CASSLDGIGSYEQYF. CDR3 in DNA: TGTGCCAGCAGCTTAGACGGGATAGGAAGCTACGAGCAGTACTTC.

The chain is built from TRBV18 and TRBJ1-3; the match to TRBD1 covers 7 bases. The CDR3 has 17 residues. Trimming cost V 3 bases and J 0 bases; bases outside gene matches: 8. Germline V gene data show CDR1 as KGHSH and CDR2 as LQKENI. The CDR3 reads CASSPIGTVDSGNTIYF. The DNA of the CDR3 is TGTGCCAGCTCACCTATAGGGACAGTGGACTCTGGAAACACCATATATTTT.

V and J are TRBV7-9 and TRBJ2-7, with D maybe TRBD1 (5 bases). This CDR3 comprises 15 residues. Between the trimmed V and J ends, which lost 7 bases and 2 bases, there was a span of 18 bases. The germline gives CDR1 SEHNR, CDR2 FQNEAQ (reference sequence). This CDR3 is CASIFTGGAAYEQYF. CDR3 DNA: TGTGCCAGCATTTTTACGGGTGGGGCCGCCTACGAGCAGTACTTC.

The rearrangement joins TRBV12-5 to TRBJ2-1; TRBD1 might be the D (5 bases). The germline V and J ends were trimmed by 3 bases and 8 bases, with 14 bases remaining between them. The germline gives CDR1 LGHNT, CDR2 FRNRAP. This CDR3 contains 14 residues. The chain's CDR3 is CASGLGVWGDEQFF. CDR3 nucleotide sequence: TGTGCTAGTGGTTTAGGGGTCTGGGGCGATGAGCAGTTCTTC.

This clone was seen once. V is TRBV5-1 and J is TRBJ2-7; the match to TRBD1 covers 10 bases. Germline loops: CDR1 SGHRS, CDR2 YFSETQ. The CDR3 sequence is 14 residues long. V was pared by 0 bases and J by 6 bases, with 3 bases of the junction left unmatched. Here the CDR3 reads CASSLGGQGSEQYF. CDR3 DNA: TGCGCCAGCAGCTTGGGGGGACAGGGGTCCGAGCAGTACTTC.

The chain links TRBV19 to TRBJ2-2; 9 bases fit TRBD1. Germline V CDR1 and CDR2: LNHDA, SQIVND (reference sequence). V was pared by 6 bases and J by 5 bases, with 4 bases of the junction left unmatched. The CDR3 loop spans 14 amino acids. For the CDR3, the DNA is TGTGCCAGTAGGGGGACAGGGAGGACCGGGGAGCTGTTTTTT. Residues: CASRGTGRTGELFF.

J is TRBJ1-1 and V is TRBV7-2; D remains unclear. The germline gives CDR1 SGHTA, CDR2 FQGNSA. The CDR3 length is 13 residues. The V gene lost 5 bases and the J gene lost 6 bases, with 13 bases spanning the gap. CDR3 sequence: CASSLMNHPEAFF. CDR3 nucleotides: TGTGCCAGCAGCCTAATGAATCACCCTGAAGCTTTCTTT. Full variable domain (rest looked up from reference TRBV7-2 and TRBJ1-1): GAGVSQSPSNKVTEKGKDVELRCDPISGHTALYWYRQSLGQGLEFLIYFQGNSAPDKSGLPSDRFSAERTGGSVSTLTIQRTQQEDSAVYLCASSLMNHPEAFFGQGTRLTVV.

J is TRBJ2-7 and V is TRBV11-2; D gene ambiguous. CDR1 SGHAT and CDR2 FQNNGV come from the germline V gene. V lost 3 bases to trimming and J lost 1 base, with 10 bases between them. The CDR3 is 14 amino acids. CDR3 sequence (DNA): TGTGCCAGCAGCTTTCTCTCCGGGTCCTACGAGCAGTACTTC. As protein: CASSFLSGSYEQYF. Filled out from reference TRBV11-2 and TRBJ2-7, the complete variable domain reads EAGVAQSPRYKIIEKRQSVAFWCNPISGHATLYWYQQILGQGPKLLIQFQNNGVVDDSQLPKDRFSAERLKGVDSTLKIQPAKLEDSAVYLCASSFLSGSYEQYFGPGTRLTVT.

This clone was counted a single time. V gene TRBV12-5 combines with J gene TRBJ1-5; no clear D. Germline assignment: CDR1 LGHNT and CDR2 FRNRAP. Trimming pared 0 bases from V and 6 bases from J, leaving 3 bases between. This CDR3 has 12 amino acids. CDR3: CASGLVLQPQHF. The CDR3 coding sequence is TGTGCTAGTGGTTTGGTTCTTCAGCCCCAGCATTTT. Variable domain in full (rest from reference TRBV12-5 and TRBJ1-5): DARVTQTPRHKVTEMGQEVTMRCQPILGHNTVFWYRQTMMQGLELLAYFRNRAPLDDSGMPKDRFSAEMPDATLATLKIQPSEPRDSAVYFCASGLVLQPQHFGDGTRLSIL.

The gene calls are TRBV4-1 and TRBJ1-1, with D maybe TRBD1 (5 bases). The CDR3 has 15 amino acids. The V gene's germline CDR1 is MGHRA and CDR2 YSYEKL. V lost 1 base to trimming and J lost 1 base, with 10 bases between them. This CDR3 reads CASSQARQPNTEAFF. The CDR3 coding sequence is TGCGCCAGCAGCCAAGCCCGACAGCCGAACACTGAAGCTTTCTTT.

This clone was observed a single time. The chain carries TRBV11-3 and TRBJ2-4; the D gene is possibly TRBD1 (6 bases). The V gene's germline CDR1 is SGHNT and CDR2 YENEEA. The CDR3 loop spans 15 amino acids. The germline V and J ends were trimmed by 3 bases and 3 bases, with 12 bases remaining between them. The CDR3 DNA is TGTGCCAGCAGCTTGAGGGGGACCGGCAAAAACATTCAGTACTTC. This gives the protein CASSLRGTGKNIQYF. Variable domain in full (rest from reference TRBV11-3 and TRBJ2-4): EAGVVQSPRYKIIEKKQPVAFWCNPISGHNTLYWYLQNLGQGPELLIRYENEEAVDDSQLPKDRFSAERLKGVDSTLKIQPAELGDSAVYLCASSLRGTGKNIQYFGAGTRLSVL.

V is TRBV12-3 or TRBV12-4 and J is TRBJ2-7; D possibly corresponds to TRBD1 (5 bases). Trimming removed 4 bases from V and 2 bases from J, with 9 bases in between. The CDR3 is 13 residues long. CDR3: CASSWGRTYEQYF. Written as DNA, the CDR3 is TGTGCCAGCAGTTGGGGCAGAACCTACGAGCAGTACTTC.

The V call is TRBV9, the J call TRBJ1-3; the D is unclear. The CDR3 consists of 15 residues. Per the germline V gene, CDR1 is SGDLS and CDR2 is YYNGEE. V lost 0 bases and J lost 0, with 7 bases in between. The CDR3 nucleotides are TGTGCCAGCAGCGTAGATCACAACTCTGGAAACACCATATATTTT. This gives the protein CASSVDHNSGNTIYF. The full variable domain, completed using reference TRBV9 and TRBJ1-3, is DSGVTQTPKHLITATGQRVTLRCSPRSGDLSVYWYQQSLDQGLQFLIQYYNGEERAKGNILERFSAQQFPDLHSELNLSSLELGDSALYFCASSVDHNSGNTIYFGEGSWLTVV.

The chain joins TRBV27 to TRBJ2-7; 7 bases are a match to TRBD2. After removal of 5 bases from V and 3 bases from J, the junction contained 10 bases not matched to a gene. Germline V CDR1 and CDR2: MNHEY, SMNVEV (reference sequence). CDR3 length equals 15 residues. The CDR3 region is CASSPGLGGGYEQYF. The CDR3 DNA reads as TGTGCCAGCAGTCCCGGGTTGGGGGGGGGCTACGAGCAGTACTTC.